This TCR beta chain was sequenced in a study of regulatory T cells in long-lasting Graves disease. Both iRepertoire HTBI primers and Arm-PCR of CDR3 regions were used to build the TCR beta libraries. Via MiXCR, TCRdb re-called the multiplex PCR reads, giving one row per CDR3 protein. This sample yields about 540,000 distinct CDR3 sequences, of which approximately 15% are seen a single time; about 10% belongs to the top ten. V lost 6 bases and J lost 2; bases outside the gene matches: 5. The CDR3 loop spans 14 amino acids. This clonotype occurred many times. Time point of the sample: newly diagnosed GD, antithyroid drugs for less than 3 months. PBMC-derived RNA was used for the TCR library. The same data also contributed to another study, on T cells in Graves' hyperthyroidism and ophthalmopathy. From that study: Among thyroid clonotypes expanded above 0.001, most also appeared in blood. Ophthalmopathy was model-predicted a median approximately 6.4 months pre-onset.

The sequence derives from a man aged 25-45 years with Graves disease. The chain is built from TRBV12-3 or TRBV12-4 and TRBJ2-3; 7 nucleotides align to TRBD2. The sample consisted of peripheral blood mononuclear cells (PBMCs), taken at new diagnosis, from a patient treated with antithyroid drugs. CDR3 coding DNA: TGTGCCAGCAGCTTGGCGGGAGACACAGATACGCAGTATTTT. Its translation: CASSLAGDTDTQYF.